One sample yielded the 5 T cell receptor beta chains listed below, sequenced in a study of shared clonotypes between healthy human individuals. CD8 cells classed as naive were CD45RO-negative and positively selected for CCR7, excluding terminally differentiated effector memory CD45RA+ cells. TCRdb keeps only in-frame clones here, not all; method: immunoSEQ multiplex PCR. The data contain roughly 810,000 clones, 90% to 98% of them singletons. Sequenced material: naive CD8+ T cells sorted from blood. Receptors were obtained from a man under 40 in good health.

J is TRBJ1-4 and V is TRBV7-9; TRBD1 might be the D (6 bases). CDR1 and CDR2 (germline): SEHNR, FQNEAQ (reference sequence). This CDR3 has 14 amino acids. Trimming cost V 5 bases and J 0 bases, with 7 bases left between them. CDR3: CASSRQATNEKLFF. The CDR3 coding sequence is TGTGCCAGCAGCCGACAGGCAACTAATGAAAAACTGTTTTTT.

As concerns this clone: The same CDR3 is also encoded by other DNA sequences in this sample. The CDR3: CSVGTYNEQFF. DNA for the CDR3: TGCAGCGTCGGGACCTACAATGAGCAGTTCTTC. The chain employs TRBV29-1 and TRBJ2-1, with D possibly matching TRBD2 (5 bases). V lost 6 bases and J lost 2, with 5 bases in between. The CDR3 runs to 11 residues. CDR1 and CDR2 from the germline V gene are SQVTM and ANQGSEA.

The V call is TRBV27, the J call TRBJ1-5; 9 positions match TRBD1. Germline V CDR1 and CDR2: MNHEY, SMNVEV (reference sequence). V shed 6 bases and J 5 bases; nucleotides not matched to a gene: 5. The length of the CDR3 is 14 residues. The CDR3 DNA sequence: TGTGCCAGCAGGTCAACAGGGGGCTATCAGCCCCAGCATTTT. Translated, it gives CASRSTGGYQPQHF.

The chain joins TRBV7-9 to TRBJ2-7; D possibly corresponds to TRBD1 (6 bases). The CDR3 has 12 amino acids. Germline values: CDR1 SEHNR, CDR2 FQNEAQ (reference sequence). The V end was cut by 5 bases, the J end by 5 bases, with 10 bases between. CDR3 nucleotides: TGTGCCAGCAGCCGCTCAGGGGACGAGCAGTACTTC. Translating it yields CASSRSGDEQYF.

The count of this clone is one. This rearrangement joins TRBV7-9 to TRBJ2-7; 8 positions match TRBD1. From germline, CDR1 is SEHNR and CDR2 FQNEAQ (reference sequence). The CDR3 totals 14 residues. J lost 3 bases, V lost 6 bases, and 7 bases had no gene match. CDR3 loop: CASSGTGLYYEQYF. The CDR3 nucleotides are TGTGCCAGCAGTGGGACAGGCCTTTACTACGAGCAGTACTTC.